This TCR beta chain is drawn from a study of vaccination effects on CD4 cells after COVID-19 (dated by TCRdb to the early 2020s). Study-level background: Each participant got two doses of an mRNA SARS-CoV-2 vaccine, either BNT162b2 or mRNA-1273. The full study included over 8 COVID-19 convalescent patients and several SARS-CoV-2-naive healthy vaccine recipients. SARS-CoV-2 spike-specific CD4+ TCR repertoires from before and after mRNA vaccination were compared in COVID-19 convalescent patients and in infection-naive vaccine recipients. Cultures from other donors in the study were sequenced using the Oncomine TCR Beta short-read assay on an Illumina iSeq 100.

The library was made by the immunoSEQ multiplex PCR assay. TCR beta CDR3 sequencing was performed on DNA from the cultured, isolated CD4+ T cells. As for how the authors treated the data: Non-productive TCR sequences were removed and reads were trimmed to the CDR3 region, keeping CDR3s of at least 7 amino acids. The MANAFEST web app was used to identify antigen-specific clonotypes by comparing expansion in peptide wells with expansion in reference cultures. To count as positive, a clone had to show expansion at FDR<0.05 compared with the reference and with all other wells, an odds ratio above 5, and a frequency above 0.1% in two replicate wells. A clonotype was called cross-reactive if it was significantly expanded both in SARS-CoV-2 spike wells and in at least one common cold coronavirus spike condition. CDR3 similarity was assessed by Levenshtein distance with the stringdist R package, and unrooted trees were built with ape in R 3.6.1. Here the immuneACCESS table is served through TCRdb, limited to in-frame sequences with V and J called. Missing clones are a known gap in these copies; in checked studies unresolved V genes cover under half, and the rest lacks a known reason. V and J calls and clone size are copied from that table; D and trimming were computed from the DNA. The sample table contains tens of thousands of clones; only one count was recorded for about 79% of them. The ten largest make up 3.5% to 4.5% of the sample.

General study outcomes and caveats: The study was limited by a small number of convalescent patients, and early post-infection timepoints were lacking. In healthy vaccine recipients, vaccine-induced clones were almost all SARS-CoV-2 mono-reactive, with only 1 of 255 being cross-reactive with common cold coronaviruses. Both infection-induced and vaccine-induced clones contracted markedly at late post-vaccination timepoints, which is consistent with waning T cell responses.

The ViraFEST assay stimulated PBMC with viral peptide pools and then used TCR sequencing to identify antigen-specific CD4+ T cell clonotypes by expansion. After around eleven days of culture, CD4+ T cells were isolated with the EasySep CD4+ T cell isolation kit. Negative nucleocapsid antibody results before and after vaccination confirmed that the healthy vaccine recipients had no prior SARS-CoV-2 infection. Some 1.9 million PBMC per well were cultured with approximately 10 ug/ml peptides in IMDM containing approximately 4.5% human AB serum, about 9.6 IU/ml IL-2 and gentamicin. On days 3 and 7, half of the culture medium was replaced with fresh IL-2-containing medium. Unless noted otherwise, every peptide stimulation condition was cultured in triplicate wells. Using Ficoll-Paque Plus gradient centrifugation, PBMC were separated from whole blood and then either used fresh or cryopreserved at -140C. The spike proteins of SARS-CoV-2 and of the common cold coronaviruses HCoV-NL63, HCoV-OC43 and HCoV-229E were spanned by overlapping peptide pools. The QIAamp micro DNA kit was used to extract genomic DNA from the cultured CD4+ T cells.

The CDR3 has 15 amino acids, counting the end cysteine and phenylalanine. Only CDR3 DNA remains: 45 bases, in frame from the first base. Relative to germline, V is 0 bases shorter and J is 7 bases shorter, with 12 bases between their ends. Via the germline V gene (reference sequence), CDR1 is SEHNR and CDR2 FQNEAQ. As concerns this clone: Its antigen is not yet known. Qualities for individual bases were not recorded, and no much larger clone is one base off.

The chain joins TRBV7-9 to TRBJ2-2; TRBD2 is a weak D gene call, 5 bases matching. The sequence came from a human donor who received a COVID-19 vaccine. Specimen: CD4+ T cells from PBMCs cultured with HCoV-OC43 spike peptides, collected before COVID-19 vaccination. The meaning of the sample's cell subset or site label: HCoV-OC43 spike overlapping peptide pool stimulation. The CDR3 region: CASSLAAEAGGELFF. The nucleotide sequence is TGTGCCAGCAGCTTAGCTGCGGAGGCGGGCGGGGAGCTGTTTTTT.